This T cell receptor (beta chain) is drawn from a study of regulatory T cells in long-lasting Graves disease. The junction had 17 bases not matched to a gene; V was cut back by 0 bases and J by 7 bases. Germline V gives CDR1 SGHAT, CDR2 FQNNGV. This CDR3 spans 18 amino acids. Arm-PCR of CDR3 regions and iRepertoire HTBI primers were the basis on which TCR beta libraries were built. TCRdb reprocessed the multiplex PCR reads with MiXCR, giving one entry per CDR3 protein. The table includes about 660,000 distinct CDR3 sequences, roughly 30% detected once. Stated time point: persistent/refractory GD, antithyroid drugs over 5 years with positive TRAb. TCR sequences were obtained from RNA taken from PBMCs.

This specimen was peripheral blood mononuclear cells (PBMCs), taken when the disease was refractory, from a patient treated with antithyroid drugs. The TCR sequence derives from a female donor with Graves disease. J is TRBJ1-2 and V is TRBV11-2, with TRBD1 identical over 7 bases. The CDR3 sequence is CASSLEVATAGGFGGYTF. The CDR3 DNA is TGTGCCAGCAGCTTAGAGGTAGCGACGGCAGGGGGATTCGGTGGCTACACCTTC.